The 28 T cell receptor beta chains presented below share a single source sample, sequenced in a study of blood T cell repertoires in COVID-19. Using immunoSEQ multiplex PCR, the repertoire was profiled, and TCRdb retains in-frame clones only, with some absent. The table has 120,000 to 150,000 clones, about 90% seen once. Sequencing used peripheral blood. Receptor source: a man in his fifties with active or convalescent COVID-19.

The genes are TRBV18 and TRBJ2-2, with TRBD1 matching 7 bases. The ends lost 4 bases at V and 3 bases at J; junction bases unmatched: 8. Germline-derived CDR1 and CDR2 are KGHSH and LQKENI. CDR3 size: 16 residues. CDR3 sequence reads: CASSQAGTAYTGELFF. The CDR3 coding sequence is TGTGCCAGCTCACAAGCCGGGACAGCCTACACCGGGGAGCTGTTTTTT. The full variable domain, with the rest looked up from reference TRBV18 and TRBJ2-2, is NAGVMQNPRHLVRRRGQEARLRCSPMKGHSHVYWYRQLPEEGLKFMVYLQKENIIDESGMPKERFSAEFPKEGPSILRIQQVVRGDSAAYFCASSQAGTAYTGELFFGEGSRLTVL.

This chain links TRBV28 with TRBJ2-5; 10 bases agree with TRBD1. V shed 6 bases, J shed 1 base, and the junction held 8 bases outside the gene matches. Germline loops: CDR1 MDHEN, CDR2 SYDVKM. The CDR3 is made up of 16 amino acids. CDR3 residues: CASSSPGTGAQETQYF. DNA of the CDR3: TGTGCCAGCAGCTCGCCAGGGACAGGGGCCCAAGAGACCCAGTACTTC.

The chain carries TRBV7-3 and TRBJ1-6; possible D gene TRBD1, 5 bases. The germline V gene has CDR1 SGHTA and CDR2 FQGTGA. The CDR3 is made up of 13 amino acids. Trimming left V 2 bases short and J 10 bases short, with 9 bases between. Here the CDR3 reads CASSLGRGSPLHF. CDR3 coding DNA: TGTGCCAGCAGCTTAGGTCGGGGGTCACCCCTCCACTTT. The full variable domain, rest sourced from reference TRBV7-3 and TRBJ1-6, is GAGVSQTPSNKVTEKGKYVELRCDPISGHTALYWYRQSLGQGPEFLIYFQGTGAADDSGLPNDRFFAVRPEGSVSTLKIQRTERGDSAVYLCASSLGRGSPLHFGNGTRLTVT.

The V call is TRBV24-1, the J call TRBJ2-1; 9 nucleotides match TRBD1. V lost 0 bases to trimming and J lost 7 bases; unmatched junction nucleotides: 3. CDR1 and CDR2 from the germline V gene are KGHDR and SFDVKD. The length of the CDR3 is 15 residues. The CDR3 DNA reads TGTGCCACCAGTGATTTGCCGGACAGGGGTAATGAGCAGTTCTTC. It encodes CATSDLPDRGNEQFF.

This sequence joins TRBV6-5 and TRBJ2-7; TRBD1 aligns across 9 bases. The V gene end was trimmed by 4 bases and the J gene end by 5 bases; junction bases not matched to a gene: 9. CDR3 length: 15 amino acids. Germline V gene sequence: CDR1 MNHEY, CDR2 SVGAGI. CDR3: CASSFTRDRVHEQYF. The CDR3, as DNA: TGTGCCAGCAGTTTCACCCGGGACAGGGTCCACGAGCAGTACTTC.

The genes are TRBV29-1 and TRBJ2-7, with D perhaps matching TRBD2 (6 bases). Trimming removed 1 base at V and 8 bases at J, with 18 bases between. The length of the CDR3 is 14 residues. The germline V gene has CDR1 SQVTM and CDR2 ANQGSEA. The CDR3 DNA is TGCAGCGTTGAAGCCCGGGAGAGCCCTGGGAAGCAGTACTTC. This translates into CSVEARESPGKQYF.

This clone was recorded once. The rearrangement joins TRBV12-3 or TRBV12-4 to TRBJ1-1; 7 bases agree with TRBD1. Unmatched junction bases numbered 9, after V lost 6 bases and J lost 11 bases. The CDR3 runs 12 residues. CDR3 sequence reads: CASSSRQGRAFF. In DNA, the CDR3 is TGTGCCAGCAGCTCAAGACAGGGTCGGGCTTTCTTT.

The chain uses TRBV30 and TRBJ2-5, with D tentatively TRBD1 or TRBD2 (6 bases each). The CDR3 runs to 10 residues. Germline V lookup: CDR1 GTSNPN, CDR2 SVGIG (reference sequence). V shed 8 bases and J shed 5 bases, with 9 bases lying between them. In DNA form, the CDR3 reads TGTGCCGGGGGGCGGGAGACCCAGTACTTC. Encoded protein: CAGGRETQYF.

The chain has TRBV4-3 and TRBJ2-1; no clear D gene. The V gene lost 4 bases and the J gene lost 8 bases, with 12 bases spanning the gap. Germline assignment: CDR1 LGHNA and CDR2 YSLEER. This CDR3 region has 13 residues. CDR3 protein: CASSPRSKDEQFF. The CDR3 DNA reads TGCGCCAGCAGCCCTAGATCTAAGGATGAGCAGTTCTTC.

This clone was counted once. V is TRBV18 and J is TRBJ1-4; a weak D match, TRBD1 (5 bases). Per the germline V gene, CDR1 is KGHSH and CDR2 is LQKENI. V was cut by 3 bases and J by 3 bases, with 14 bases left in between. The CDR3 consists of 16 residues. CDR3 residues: CASSPSGTLANEKLFF. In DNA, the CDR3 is TGTGCCAGCTCACCCTCCGGGACTTTGGCTAATGAAAAACTGTTTTTT.

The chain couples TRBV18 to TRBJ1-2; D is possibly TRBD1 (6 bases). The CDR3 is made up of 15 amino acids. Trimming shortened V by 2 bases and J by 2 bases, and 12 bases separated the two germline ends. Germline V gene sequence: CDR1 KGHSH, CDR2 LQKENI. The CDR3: CASSPGAGANYGYTF. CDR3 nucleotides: TGTGCCAGCTCACCAGGGGCAGGGGCCAACTATGGCTACACCTTC.

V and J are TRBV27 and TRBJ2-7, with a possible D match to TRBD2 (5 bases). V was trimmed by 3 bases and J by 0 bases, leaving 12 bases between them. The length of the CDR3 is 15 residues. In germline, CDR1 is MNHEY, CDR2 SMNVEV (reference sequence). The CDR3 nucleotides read TGTGCCAGCAGTTTGCATCGGAGGAACTCCTACGAGCAGTACTTC. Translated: CASSLHRRNSYEQYF.

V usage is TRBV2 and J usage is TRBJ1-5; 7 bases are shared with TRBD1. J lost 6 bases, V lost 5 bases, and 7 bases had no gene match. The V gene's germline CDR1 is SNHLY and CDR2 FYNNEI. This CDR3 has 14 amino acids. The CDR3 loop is CASSSTGEVQPQHF. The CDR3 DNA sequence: TGTGCCAGCAGTTCAACAGGGGAGGTTCAGCCCCAGCATTTT.

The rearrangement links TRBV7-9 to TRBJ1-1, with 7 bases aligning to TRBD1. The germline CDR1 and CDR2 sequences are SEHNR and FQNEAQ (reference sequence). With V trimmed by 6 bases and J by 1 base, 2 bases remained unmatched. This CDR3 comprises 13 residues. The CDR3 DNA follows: TGTGCCAGCAGAAACAGGGGGAACACTGAAGCTTTCTTT. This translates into CASRNRGNTEAFF.

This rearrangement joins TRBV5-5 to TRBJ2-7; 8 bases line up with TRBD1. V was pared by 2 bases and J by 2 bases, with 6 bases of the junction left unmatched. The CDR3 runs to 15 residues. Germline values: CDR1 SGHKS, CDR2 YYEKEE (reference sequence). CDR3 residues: CASSFRGPGPYEQYF. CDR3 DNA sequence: TGTGCCAGCAGCTTCAGGGGGCCCGGACCCTACGAGCAGTACTTC.

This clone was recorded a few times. CDR3 sequence (DNA): TGTGCCAGCAGCCCGGGAAGCTACTACGAGCAGTACTTC. Translated, it gives CASSPGSYYEQYF. V and J are TRBV14 and TRBJ2-7, with D perhaps TRBD2 (5 bases). CDR3 length: 13 amino acids. The germline gives CDR1 SGHDN, CDR2 FVKESK. V gave up 4 bases and J gave up 3 bases, with 10 bases separating them.

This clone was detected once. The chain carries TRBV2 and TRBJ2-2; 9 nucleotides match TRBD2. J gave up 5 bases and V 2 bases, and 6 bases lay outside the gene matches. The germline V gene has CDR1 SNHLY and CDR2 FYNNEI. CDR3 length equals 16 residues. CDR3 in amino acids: CASSEWLAGDTGELFF. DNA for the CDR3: TGTGCCAGCAGTGAATGGTTAGCGGGAGATACCGGGGAGCTGTTTTTT.

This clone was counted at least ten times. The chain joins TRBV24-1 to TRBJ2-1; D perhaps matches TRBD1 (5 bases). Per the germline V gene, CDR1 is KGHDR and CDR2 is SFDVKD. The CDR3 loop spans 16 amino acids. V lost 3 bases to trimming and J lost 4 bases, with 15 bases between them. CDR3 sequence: CATSDQGGGFYNEQFF. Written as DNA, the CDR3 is TGTGCCACCAGTGATCAGGGTGGCGGCTTTTACAATGAGCAGTTCTTC.

The CDR3 sequence: CASSVGSGVGYNEQFF. DNA for the CDR3: TGTGCCAGCAGCGTAGGTTCGGGGGTGGGTTACAATGAGCAGTTCTTC. The chain uses TRBV9 and TRBJ2-1; D possibly corresponds to TRBD2 (6 bases). V lost 0 bases and J 4 bases, leaving 14 bases between the germline ends. The germline V gene encodes CDR1 SGDLS and CDR2 YYNGEE. The CDR3 extends over 16 amino acids.

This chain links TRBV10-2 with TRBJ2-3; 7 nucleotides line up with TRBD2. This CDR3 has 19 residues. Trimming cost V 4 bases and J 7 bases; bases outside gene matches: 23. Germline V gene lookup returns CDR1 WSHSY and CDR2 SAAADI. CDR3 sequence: CASSGPRVQEREVGNTQYF. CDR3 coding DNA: TGCGCCAGCAGTGGGCCGCGGGTTCAAGAGCGGGAAGTGGGAAATACGCAGTATTTT.

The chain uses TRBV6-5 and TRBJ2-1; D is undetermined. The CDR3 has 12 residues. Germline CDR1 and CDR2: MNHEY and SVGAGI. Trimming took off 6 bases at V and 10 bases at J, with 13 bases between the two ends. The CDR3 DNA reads TGTGCCAGCAGAGGTGCGGTGAAGGAGCAGTTCTTC. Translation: CASRGAVKEQFF.

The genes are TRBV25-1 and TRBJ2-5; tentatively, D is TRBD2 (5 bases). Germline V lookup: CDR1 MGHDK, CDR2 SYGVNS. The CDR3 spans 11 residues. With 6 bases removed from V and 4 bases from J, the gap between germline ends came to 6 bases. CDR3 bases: TGTGCCAGCAGCGAGGGAGAGACCCAGTACTTC. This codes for CASSEGETQYF. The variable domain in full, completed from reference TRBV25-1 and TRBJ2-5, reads EADIYQTPRYLVIGTGKKITLECSQTMGHDKMYWYQQDPGMELHLIHYSYGVNSTEKGDLSSESTVSRIRTEHFPLTLESARPSHTSQYLCASSEGETQYFGPGTRLLVL.

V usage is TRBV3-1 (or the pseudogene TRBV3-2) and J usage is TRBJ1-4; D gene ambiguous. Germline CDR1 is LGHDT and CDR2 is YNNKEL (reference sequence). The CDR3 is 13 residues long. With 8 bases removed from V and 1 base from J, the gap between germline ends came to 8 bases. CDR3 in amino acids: CASRRGTNEKLFF. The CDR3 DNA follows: TGTGCCAGCCGGCGGGGAACTAATGAAAAACTGTTTTTT.

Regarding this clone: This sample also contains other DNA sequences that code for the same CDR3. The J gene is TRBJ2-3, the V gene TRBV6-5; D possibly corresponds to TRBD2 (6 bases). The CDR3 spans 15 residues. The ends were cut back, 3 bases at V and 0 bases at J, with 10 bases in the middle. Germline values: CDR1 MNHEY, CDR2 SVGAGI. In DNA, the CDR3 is TGTGCCAGCAGTTATAGCGGATCTAGCACAGATACGCAGTATTTT. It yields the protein CASSYSGSSTDTQYF.

The CDR3: CASSHTGLVVGSGNTIYF. The CDR3 coding sequence is TGTGCCAGCAGCCACACCGGACTGGTCGTGGGCTCTGGAAACACCATATATTTT. This chain uses TRBV3-1 (or the pseudogene TRBV3-2) with TRBJ1-3; D gene uncertain. The CDR3 consists of 18 residues. Trimming took 3 bases from V and 0 from J, leaving 18 bases between them. Germline values: CDR1 LGHDT, CDR2 YNNKEL (reference sequence).

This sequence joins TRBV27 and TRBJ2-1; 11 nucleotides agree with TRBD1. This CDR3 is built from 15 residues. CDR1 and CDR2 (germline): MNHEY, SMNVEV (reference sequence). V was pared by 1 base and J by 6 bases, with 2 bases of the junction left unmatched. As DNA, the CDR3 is TGTGCCAGCAGTTTATGGGGGACAGGGGGCAATGAGCAGTTCTTC. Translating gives CASSLWGTGGNEQFF.

The CDR3 DNA sequence: TGTGCCAGTAGTCCCGGACAGGAGTGGACCCAGTACTTC. Encoded protein: CASSPGQEWTQYF. The chain uses TRBV19 and TRBJ2-5, with TRBD1 identical over 7 bases. CDR3 length equals 13 residues. V gave up 5 bases and J gave up 7 bases; unmatched junction bases: 7. Germline V lookup: CDR1 LNHDA, CDR2 SQIVND (reference sequence).

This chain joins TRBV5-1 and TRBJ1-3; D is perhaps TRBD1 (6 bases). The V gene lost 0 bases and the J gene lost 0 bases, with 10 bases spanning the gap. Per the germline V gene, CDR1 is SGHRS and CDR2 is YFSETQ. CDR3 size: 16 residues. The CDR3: CASSLGGPVSGNTIYF. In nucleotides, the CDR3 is TGCGCCAGCAGCTTGGGGGGGCCCGTCTCTGGAAACACCATATATTTT.